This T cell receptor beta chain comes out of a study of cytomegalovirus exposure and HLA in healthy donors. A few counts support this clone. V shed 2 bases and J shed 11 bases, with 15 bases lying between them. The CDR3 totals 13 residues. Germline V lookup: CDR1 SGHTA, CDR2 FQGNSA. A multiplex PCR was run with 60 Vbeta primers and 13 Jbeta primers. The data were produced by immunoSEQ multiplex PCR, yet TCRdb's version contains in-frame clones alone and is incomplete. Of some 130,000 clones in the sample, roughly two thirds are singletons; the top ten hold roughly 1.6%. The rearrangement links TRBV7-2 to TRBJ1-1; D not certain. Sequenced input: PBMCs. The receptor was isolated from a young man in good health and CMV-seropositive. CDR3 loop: CASSLSNQEEAFF. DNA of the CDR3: TGTGCCAGCAGCTTAAGCAACCAGGAAGAGGCTTTCTTT.